The clone carrying this T cell receptor beta chain was observed a few times. The sample is drawn from a study of blood T cells in healthy people across ages. Then a second PCR, running roughly 7 to 11 cycles, was carried out with a sample-barcoded 5' primer and a J-beta primer mix. A 12-random-nucleotide template-switch adaptor tagged each cDNA molecule. TCRdb ran MiXCR on the 5' RACE reads and lists one entry per CDR3 protein. The table has 600,000 or so distinct CDR3 sequences, approximately 30% seen once; the top ten hold about a sixth. The sequenced sample was blood. The origin of this receptor is a woman of 80 years or more in good health.

The CDR3 is CATSGDVADEQYF. The CDR3, as DNA: TGTGCCACCAGCGGGGACGTTGCCGATGAGCAGTACTTC. The V call is TRBV24-1, the J call TRBJ2-7; D is possibly TRBD1 or TRBD2 (5 bases each). The CDR3 has 13 amino acids. Trimming took off 7 bases at V and 7 bases at J, with 16 bases between the two ends. Germline-derived CDR1 and CDR2 are KGHDR and SFDVKD.